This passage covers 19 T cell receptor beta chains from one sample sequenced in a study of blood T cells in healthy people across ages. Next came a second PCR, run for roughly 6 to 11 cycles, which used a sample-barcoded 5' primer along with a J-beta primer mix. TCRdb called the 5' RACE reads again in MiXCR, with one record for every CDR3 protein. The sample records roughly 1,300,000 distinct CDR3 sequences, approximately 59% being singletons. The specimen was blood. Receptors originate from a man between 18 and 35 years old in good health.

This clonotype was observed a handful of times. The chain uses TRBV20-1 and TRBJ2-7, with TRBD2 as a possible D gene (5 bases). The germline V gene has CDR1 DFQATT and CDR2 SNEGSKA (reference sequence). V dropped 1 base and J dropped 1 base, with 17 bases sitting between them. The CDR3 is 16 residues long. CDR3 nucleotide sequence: TGCAGTGCTAGAGGAACCCCCGGACTCAGTTCCTACGAGCAGTACTTC. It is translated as CSARGTPGLSSYEQYF.

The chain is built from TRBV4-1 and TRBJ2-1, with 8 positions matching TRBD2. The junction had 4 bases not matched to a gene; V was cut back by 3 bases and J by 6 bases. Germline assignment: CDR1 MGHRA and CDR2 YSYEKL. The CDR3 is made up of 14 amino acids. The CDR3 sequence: CASSQAGGFNEQFF. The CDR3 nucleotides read TGCGCCAGCAGCCAGGCGGGAGGTTTCAATGAGCAGTTCTTC.

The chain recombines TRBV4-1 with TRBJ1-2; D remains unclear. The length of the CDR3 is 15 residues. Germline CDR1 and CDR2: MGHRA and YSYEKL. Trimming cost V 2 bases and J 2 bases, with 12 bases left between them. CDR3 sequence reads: CASSQFTPTNYGYTF. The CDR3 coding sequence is TGCGCCAGCAGCCAATTCACACCCACGAACTATGGCTACACCTTC.

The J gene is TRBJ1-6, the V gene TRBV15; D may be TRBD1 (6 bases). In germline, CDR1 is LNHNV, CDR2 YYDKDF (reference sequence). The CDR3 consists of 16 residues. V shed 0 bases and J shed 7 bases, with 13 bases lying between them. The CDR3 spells CATSREVRGYNSPLHF. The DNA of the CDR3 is TGTGCCACCAGCAGAGAAGTAAGGGGGTACAATTCACCCCTCCACTTT. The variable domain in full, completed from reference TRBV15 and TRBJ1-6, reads DAMVIQNPRYQVTQFGKPVTLSCSQTLNHNVMYWYQQKSSQAPKLLFHYYDKDFNNEADTPDNFQSRRPNTSFCFLDIRSPGLGDTAMYLCATSREVRGYNSPLHFGNGTRLTVT.

CDR3: CASSPSANYGYTF. The CDR3 DNA follows: TGTGCCAGCAGCCCCTCGGCTAACTATGGCTACACCTTC. The rearrangement links TRBV5-6 to TRBJ1-2; D remains unclear. The CDR3 totals 13 residues. The V end lost 4 bases, the J end lost 0 bases, and 7 bases lay between the germline ends. CDR1 SGHDT and CDR2 YYEEEE come from the germline V gene. Combining the CDR3 with reference TRBV5-6 and TRBJ1-2 gives the whole variable domain DAGVTQSPTHLIKTRGQQVTLRCSPKSGHDTVSWYQQALGQGPQFIFQYYEEEERQRGNFPDRFSGHQFPNYSSELNVNALLLGDSALYLCASSPSANYGYTFGSGTRLTVV.

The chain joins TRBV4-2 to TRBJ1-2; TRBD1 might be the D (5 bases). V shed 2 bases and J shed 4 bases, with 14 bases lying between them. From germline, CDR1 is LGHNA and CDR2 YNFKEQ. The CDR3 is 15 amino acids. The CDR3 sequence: CASSQPTGMGYGYTF. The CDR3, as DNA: TGTGCCAGCAGCCAACCCACAGGTATGGGCTATGGCTACACCTTC.

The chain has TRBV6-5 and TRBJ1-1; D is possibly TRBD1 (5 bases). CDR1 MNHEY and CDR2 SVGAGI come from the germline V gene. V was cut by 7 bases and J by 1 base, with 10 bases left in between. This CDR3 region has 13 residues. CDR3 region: CASTQGPNTEAFF. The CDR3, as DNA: TGTGCCAGCACCCAGGGCCCGAACACTGAAGCTTTCTTT.

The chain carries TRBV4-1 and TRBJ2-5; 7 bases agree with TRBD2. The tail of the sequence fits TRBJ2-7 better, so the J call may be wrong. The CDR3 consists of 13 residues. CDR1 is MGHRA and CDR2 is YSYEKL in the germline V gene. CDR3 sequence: CASSPGLVNEQYF. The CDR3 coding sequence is TGCGCCAGCAGCCCCGGACTAGTCAACGAGCAGTACTTC.

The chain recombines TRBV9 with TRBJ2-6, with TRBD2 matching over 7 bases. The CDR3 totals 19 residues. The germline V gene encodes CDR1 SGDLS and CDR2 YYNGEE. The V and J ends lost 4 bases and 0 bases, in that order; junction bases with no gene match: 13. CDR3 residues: CASSTRVGGINSGANVLTF. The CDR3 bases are TGTGCCAGCAGCACGAGGGTGGGGGGGATCAACTCTGGGGCCAACGTCCTGACTTTC.

The CDR3 here is CASSLPPSGGQNEQFF. As DNA, the CDR3 is TGTGCCAGCAGCTTACCCCCTAGCGGGGGCCAGAATGAGCAGTTCTTC. V and J are TRBV7-2 and TRBJ2-1; TRBD2 matches 10 bases. V trimming: 2 bases; J trimming: 7 bases; junction bases outside the gene matches: 8. There are 16 residues in the CDR3. Germline V CDR1 and CDR2: SGHTA, FQGNSA. The full variable domain, with the rest looked up from reference TRBV7-2 and TRBJ2-1, is GAGVSQSPSNKVTEKGKDVELRCDPISGHTALYWYRQSLGQGLEFLIYFQGNSAPDKSGLPSDRFSAERTGGSVSTLTIQRTQQEDSAVYLCASSLPPSGGQNEQFFGPGTRLTVL.

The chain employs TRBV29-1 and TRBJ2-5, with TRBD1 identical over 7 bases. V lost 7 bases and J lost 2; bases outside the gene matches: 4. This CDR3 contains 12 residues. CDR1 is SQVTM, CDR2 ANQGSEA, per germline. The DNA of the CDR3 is TGCAGCGGGGGGACAGCGCAAGAGACCCAGTACTTC. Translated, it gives CSGGTAQETQYF.

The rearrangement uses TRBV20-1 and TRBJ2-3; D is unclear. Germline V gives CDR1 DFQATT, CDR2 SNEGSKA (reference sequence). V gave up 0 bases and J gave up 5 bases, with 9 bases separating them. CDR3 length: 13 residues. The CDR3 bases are TGCAGTGCTAGAGACGGCCCTGTAGATACGCAGTATTTT. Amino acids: CSARDGPVDTQYF.

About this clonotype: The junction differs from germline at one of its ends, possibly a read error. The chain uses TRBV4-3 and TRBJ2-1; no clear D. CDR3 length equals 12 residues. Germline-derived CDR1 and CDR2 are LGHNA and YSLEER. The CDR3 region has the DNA TGCGCCAGCAGCCTAAACTACAATGGGCAGTTCTTC. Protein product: CASSLNYNGQFF.

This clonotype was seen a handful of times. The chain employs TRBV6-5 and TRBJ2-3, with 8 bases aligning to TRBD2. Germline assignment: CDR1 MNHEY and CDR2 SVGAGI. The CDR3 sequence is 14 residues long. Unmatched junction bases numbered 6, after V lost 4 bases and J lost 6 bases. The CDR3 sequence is CASSSGTRIDTQYF. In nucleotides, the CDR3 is TGTGCCAGCAGTTCTGGGACTAGAATTGATACGCAGTATTTT.

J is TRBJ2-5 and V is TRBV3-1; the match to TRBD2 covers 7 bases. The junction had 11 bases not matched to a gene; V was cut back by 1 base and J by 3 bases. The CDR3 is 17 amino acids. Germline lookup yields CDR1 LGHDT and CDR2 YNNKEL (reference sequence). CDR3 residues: CASSQVPRRAGKETQYF. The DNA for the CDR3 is TGTGCCAGCAGCCAAGTGCCTCGTCGAGCGGGGAAAGAGACCCAGTACTTC.

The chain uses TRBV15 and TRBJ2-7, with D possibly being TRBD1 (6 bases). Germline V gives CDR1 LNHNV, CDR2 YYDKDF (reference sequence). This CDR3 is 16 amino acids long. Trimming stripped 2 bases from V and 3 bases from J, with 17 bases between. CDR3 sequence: CATSRPPQGDFYEQYF. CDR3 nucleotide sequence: TGTGCCACCAGCAGACCCCCACAGGGAGACTTCTACGAGCAGTACTTC.

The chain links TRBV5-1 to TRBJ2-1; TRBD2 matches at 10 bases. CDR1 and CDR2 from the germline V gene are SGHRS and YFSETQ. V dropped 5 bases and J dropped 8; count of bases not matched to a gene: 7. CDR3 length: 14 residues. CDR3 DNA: TGCGCCAGCAGGAAAGGGACTAGCGTGGATGAGCAGTTCTTC. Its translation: CASRKGTSVDEQFF.

CDR3 nucleotides: TGTGCCAGCAAACTAGCCACCGACTACGAGCAGTACTTC. Translated: CASKLATDYEQYF. V usage is TRBV6-6 and J usage is TRBJ2-5; TRBD2 is a possible D gene (6 bases). The DNA end lines up better with TRBJ2-7; the J call may be wrong. The germline V gene has CDR1 MNHNY and CDR2 SVGAGI (reference sequence). This CDR3 is built from 13 residues.

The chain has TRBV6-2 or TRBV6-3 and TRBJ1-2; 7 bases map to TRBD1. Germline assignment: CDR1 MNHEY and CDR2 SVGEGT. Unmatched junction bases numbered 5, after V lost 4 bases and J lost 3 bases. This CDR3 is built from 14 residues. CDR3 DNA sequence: TGTGCCAGCAGTTCACAGGGGTATGACTATGGCTACACCTTC. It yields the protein CASSSQGYDYGYTF.